This T cell receptor beta chain was recovered during a study of STAT5B mutations in CD4+ large granular lymphocyte leukemia. Control samples were healthy donors' buffy coats. The V end was cut by 4 bases, the J end by 4 bases, with 23 bases between. CDR1 and CDR2 from the germline V gene are KGHSH and LQKENI. The CDR3 has 18 residues. Note on this clone: Its antigen is as yet unknown.

As processed by the authors: A productive frequency of 2.59 x 10-5 was the lowest detectable. Sequenced by immunoSEQ multiplex PCR; TCRdb stores in-frame clones only, minus some. Clone size and the V and J calls come from that table; the DNA yielded D and trimming. This sample yields roughly 41,000 clones, of which about 81% are seen a single time; around 0.5% belongs to the top ten. Overall study findings and caveats: CD4-sorted patient repertoires seemed more clonal than healthy CD4+ repertoires.

The receptor comes from a human donor in good health. Sequencing input: CD4+ T cells from blood buffy coats. The chain has TRBV18 and TRBJ2-1, with D possibly called TRBD1 or TRBD2 (6 bases each). CDR3 sequence (DNA): TGTGCCAGCTCACAACGTACGAGGGGGAGGCCGGGATACAATGAGCAGTTCTTC. This encodes CASSQRTRGRPGYNEQFF.